This T cell receptor (beta chain) comes out of a study of regulatory T cells in long-lasting Graves disease. Regarding the study as a whole: Under persistent disease, TRBV28, TRBJ1-2 and TRBJ2-5 were used preferentially.

The length of the CDR3 is 14 residues. The ends were cut back, 0 bases at V and 5 bases at J, with 10 bases in the middle. Per germline, CDR1 LGHDT and CDR2 YNNKEL (reference sequence). The authors built TCR beta libraries using iRepertoire HTBI primers and Arm-PCR of CDR3 regions. TCRdb recomputed calls from the multiplex PCR reads with MiXCR, one row per CDR3 protein. The sample carries about 470,000 distinct CDR3 sequences, about a fifth recorded once. This clonotype came up many times. Antigen specificity is unknown. Time point of the sample: persistent/refractory GD, antithyroid drugs over 5 years with positive TRAb. Isolated PBMC RNA provided the starting material for the TCR library.

The source is a female donor with Graves disease. The rearrangement joins TRBV3-1 to TRBJ2-5; no clear D gene. The sample was peripheral blood mononuclear cells (PBMCs), taken when the disease was refractory, from a patient treated with antithyroid drugs. The CDR3 DNA reads as TGTGCCAGCAGCCAAGATCTGTCTCGGGAGACCCAGTACTTC. Translated, it gives CASSQDLSRETQYF.